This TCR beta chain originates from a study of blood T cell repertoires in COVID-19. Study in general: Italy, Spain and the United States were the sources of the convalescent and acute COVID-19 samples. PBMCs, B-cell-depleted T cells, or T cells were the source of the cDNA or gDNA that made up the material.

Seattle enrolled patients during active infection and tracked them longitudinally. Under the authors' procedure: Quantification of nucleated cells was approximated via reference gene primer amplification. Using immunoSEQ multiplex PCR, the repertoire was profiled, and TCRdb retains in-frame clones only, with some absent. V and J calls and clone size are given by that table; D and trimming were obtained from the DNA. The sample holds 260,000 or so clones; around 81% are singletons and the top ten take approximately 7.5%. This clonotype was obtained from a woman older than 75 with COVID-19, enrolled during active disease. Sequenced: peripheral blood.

CDR3 protein: CASSRETGQFYGYTF. CDR3 DNA sequence: TGTGCCAGCAGCCGGGAAACTGGACAGTTCTATGGCTACACCTTC. V is TRBV14 and J is TRBJ1-2, with D possibly matching TRBD1 (6 bases). CDR3 length: 15 residues. Germline V CDR1 and CDR2: SGHDN, FVKESK. With 4 bases removed from V and 4 bases from J, the gap between germline ends came to 16 bases.